The following is a TCR beta chain sequence with its context. Its antigen is unknown. Germline V gene sequence: CDR1 MNHNS, CDR2 SASEGT. Trimming removed 5 bases from V and 0 bases from J, with 14 bases in between. The CDR3 totals 15 residues. This entry is derived from a study of shared clonotypes between healthy human individuals. Findings and caveats of the study: A reduction in generation probabilities was seen for non-shared clonotypes relative to those shared by all four donors. Among the subsets, naive ones generally showed larger estimated richness than memory ones.

Donation came from healthy HIV-negative adults that had no recent acute infections or vaccinations. Sequenced by immunoSEQ multiplex PCR; TCRdb stores in-frame clones only, minus some. The sample shows roughly 640,000 clones, around two thirds of them seen only once. The sequenced material came from memory CD4+ T cells sorted from blood. Subset specified: CD45RA-negative fraction. The chain couples TRBV6-1 to TRBJ2-7; D uncertain. This receptor was taken from a woman between 25 and 40 years old in good health. The CDR3 sequence: CASSKADGPSYEQYF. The CDR3 nucleotides read TGTGCCAGCAGTAAGGCCGACGGTCCCTCCTACGAGCAGTACTTC.